The 18 T cell receptor beta chains in this list originate from one sample, sequenced in a study of response to subunit inactivated influenza vaccine. A single record per CDR3 protein comes from TCRdb applying MiXCR to the RT-PCR reads. The profile shows about 610,000 distinct CDR3 sequences, around 13% of them singletons. Sequencing used PBMCs from blood, obtained 11 to 12 days after vaccination. The source is a man in his fifties who received an inactivated influenza vaccine.

The genes are TRBV19 and TRBJ2-1; TRBD2 matches at 10 bases. The trim removed 9 bases at V and 8 bases at J, leaving 13 bases unmatched. The germline V gene has CDR1 LNHDA and CDR2 SQIVND (reference sequence). CDR3 size: 15 residues. CDR3 in DNA: TGTGCCAGCAGAGAGGTAGCGGGAGGCGGAGATGAGCAGTTCTTC. Translating it yields CASREVAGGGDEQFF.

The chain uses TRBV5-5 and TRBJ2-1; 9 bases line up with TRBD2. The V gene end was trimmed by 4 bases and the J gene end by 9 bases; junction bases not matched to a gene: 14. CDR3 length: 16 amino acids. Germline V CDR1 and CDR2: SGHKS, YYEKEE (reference sequence). CDR3 in DNA: TGTGCCAGCAGCACAGCCGGGTCCCATAGCGGGAGTGAGCAGTTCTTC. Its protein product is CASSTAGSHSGSEQFF.

This clonotype has more than one count but fewer than ten. The rearrangement links TRBV24-1 to TRBJ2-2; D is undetermined. This CDR3 region has 13 residues. The germline V gene has CDR1 KGHDR and CDR2 SFDVKD. The germline V and J ends were trimmed by 8 bases and 7 bases, with 13 bases remaining between them. The CDR3 nucleotides are TGTGCCACCACCGACGGCGGACGCGGGGAGCTGTTTTTT. Translation gives CATTDGGRGELFF.

This clonotype was detected ten times or more. This chain joins TRBV12-3 or TRBV12-4 and TRBJ1-2; no reliable D call. The CDR3 covers 15 residues. The V end was cut by 2 bases, the J end by 3 bases, with 13 bases between. CDR3 region: CASSLRGRRDYGYTF. In DNA, the CDR3 is TGTGCCAGCAGTTTACGCGGCAGGCGGGACTATGGCTACACCTTC.

This clonotype was seen a few times. V gene TRBV18 combines with J gene TRBJ2-3; D tentatively reads TRBD1 or TRBD2 (5 bases each). Looked up from germline, CDR1 is KGHSH and CDR2 is LQKENI. V lost 2 bases, J lost 8 bases, and 14 bases lay in between. This CDR3 has 14 amino acids. The CDR3 DNA is TGTGCCAGCTCACCAAAACAGGATGGGGGTACGCAGTATTTT. Amino acid sequence: CASSPKQDGGTQYF.

This clonotype was seen a few times. The chain links TRBV20-1 to TRBJ2-1; no clear D. This CDR3 is built from 15 residues. V was cut by 1 base and J by 3 bases, with 13 bases left in between. The germline V gene encodes CDR1 DFQATT and CDR2 SNEGSKA (reference sequence). CDR3 amino acids: CSARANAVNYNEQFF. In DNA form, the CDR3 reads TGCAGTGCTAGAGCCAACGCTGTTAACTACAATGAGCAGTTCTTC.

This rearrangement joins TRBV5-6 to TRBJ2-7; TRBD2 might be the D (6 bases). The CDR3 runs 14 residues. Germline CDR1 is SGHDT and CDR2 is YYEEEE. The V end lost 3 bases, the J end lost 0 bases, and 10 bases lay between the germline ends. This CDR3 is CASSSGASSYEQYF. The CDR3 nucleotides are TGTGCCAGCAGCTCGGGAGCAAGCTCCTACGAGCAGTACTTC.

V is TRBV5-1 and J is TRBJ2-1; 7 nucleotides align to TRBD1. After removal of 4 bases from V and 1 base from J, the junction contained 8 bases not matched to a gene. CDR3 length: 16 amino acids. Germline-derived CDR1 and CDR2 are SGHRS and YFSETQ. CDR3 amino acids: CASSTRYRGSYNEQFF. CDR3 nucleotides: TGCGCCAGCAGCACACGTTACAGGGGATCCTACAATGAGCAGTTCTTC.

The chain links TRBV12-3 or TRBV12-4 to TRBJ2-2; unclear D gene. V shed 3 bases and J shed 3 bases, with 8 bases lying between them. This CDR3 region has 14 residues. This CDR3 reads CASSFRRHTGELFF. In DNA, the CDR3 is TGTGCCAGCAGTTTCCGGCGACACACCGGGGAGCTGTTTTTT.

This clonotype turned up a few times. The chain is built from TRBV3-1 and TRBJ2-7; TRBD1 aligns across 7 bases. The CDR3 has 20 residues. Germline CDR1 is LGHDT and CDR2 is YNNKEL (reference sequence). Germline trimming cut 4 bases from V and 1 base from J; bases unmatched to any gene: 22. Here the CDR3 reads CASSRTLRVGVRDSSYEQYF. DNA for the CDR3: TGTGCCAGCAGCCGCACACTCAGAGTCGGAGTCCGGGACAGTTCCTACGAGCAGTACTTC.

The chain is built from TRBV2 and TRBJ2-3, with 8 positions matching TRBD2. Germline assignment: CDR1 SNHLY and CDR2 FYNNEI. J gave up 4 bases and V 3 bases, and 6 bases lay outside the gene matches. The CDR3 covers 15 residues. The CDR3 coding sequence is TGTGCCAGCAGTGAGGAACTAGCGGATGCAGATACGCAGTATTTT. Translation: CASSEELADADTQYF.

The rearrangement joins TRBV6-2 or TRBV6-3 to TRBJ2-7, with 12 bases that match TRBD2. V gave up 6 bases and J gave up 0 bases; unmatched junction bases: 9. The CDR3 has 17 amino acids. Looked up from germline, CDR1 is MNHEY and CDR2 is SVGEGT. This CDR3 is CASRAGLAGRSSYEQYF. CDR3 DNA sequence: TGTGCCAGCAGAGCGGGACTAGCGGGTCGGTCCTCCTACGAGCAGTACTTC.

The gene calls are TRBV12-3 or TRBV12-4 and TRBJ2-7; TRBD2 is a possible D gene (6 bases). The CDR3 consists of 14 residues. V was pared by 5 bases and J by 3 bases, with 14 bases between. CDR3 region: CASSPSGLFYEQYF. As DNA, the CDR3 is TGTGCCAGCAGTCCGTCGGGACTTTTCTACGAGCAGTACTTC.

This clonotype was observed a few times. The CDR3, as DNA: TGTGCCATCGGAGGGGGGACAGGGGTAACGAACACTGAAGCTTTCTTT. It is translated as CAIGGGTGVTNTEAFF. This chain uses TRBV10-3 with TRBJ1-1, with 10 bases identical to TRBD1. Germline V CDR1 and CDR2: ENHRY, SYGVKD. V shed 8 bases, J shed 1 base, and the junction held 10 bases outside the gene matches. The CDR3 runs 16 residues.

This clonotype was found a few times. The J gene is TRBJ1-6, the V gene TRBV10-3, with 7 bases identical to TRBD1. V shed 2 bases, J shed 5 bases, and the junction held 3 bases outside the gene matches. CDR1 and CDR2 (germline): ENHRY, SYGVKD. The CDR3 extends over 15 amino acids. The DNA for the CDR3 is TGTGCCATCAGTGAGGGGCAGGGGGATAATTCACCCCTCCACTTT. Its translation: CAISEGQGDNSPLHF.

This clonotype was detected a few times. The rearrangement joins TRBV7-9 to TRBJ1-6; the D is unclear. The CDR3 extends over 14 amino acids. V was pared by 5 bases and J by 8 bases, with 13 bases between. Germline V gene sequence: CDR1 SEHNR, CDR2 FQNEAQ (reference sequence). For the CDR3, the DNA is TGTGCCAGCAGCCTGGACCTACTTGATTCACCCCTCCACTTT. Residues: CASSLDLLDSPLHF. Based on the CDR3 plus reference TRBV7-9 and TRBJ1-6, the full variable domain is DTGVSQNPRHKITKRGQNVTFRCDPISEHNRLYWYRQTLGQGPEFLTYFQNEAQLEKSRLLSDRFSAERPKGSFSTLEIQRTEQGDSAMYLCASSLDLLDSPLHFGNGTRLTVT.

This clonotype was counted between two and nine times. The chain recombines TRBV7-8 with TRBJ2-3; D not resolved. The CDR3 has 13 amino acids. From germline, CDR1 is SGHVS and CDR2 FQNEAQ. V was pared by 5 bases and J by 4 bases, with 10 bases between. CDR3 sequence: CASSTGNPDTQYF. The CDR3 DNA reads TGTGCCAGCAGCACCGGTAACCCAGATACGCAGTATTTT.

This rearrangement joins TRBV6-2 or TRBV6-3 to TRBJ2-1; 7 positions match TRBD2. Germline V gene sequence: CDR1 MNHEY, CDR2 SVGEGT. J was trimmed by 6 bases and V by 2 bases; bases with no gene match: 7. The CDR3 has 15 amino acids. The CDR3 sequence is CASSYGASGANEQFF. The CDR3 nucleotides read TGTGCCAGCAGTTACGGTGCTAGCGGAGCCAATGAGCAGTTCTTC.